The sequence of this TCR beta chain was determined in a study of shared clonotypes between healthy human individuals. CD45RO-negative CD8 cells positively selected for CCR7 made up the naive population, which excluded terminally differentiated effector memory CD45RA+ cells. A remark on this clone: The same CDR3 can be traced to other DNA sequences in this sample.

The assay was immunoSEQ multiplex PCR, and TCRdb's table has in-frame clones only and misses some. The sample lists approximately 2,000,000 clones; approximately 92% were seen once. The V gene end was trimmed by 3 bases and the J gene end by 4 bases; junction bases not matched to a gene: 5. CDR1 is MNHEY, CDR2 SVGAGI, per germline. There are 15 residues in the CDR3. The chain joins TRBV6-5 to TRBJ2-7, with 11 positions matching TRBD1. The sequencing input was naive CD8+ T cells from PBMCs. This sequence was found in a man aged 18 to 30 in good health. Some clones in this sample may be carry-over from other donors' samples. The CDR3 region has the DNA TGTGCCAGCAGTTATTCCGGGACAGGGGGATACGAGCAGTACTTC. This translates into CASSYSGTGGYEQYF.